This entry describes one TCR beta chain. This specimen comes from a study of control samples from healthy donors and cancer patients. This CDR3 has 15 amino acids. Germline V gene data show CDR1 as MNHEY and CDR2 as SVGEGT. Deletions cut 2 bases from V and 9 bases from J, with 14 bases between. Using immunoSEQ multiplex PCR, the repertoire was profiled, and TCRdb retains in-frame clones only, with some absent. The sample contains 90,000 to 130,000 clones, almost 85% of which appear only once. The rearrangement joins TRBV6-2 or TRBV6-3 to TRBJ1-6; D gene unclear. This receptor was taken from a man between 18 and 29 years old in good health. The source material was blood. The DNA for the CDR3 is TGTGCCAGCAGTTACAGCCTGGGATATGGTTCACCCCTCCACTTT. Protein sequence: CASSYSLGYGSPLHF.